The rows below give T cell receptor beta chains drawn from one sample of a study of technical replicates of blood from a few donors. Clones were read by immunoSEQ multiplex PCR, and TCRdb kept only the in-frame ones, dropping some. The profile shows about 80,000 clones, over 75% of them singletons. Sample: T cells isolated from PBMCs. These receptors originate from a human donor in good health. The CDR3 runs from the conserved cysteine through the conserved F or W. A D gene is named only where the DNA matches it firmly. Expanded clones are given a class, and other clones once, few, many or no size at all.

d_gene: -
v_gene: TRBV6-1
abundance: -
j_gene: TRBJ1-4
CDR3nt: TGTGCCAGCAGTGAATTTGCAGGCCGTAATGAAAAACTGTTTTTT
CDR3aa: CASSEFAGRNEKLFF

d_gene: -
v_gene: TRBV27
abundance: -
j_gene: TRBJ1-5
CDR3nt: TGTGCCAGCAGTCCCTCATTACGGGGAGGCAATCAGCCCCAGCATTTT
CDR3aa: CASSPSLRGGNQPQHF

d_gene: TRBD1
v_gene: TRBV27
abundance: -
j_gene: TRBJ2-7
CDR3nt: TGTGCCAGCAGAGGGGACAGCTCCTACGAGCAGTACTTC
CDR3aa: CASRGDSSYEQYF

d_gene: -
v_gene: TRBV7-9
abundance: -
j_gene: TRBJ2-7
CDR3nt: TGTGCCAGCAGCCTGACTCACGAGCAGTACTTC
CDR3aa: CASSLTHEQYF

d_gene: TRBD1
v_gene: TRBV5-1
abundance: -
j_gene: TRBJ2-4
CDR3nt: TGCGCCAGCAGCTTGGCGGGGACAGTAAACTCCAACATTCAGTACTTC
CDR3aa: CASSLAGTVNSNIQYF

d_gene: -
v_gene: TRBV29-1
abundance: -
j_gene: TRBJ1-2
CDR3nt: TGCAGCGTGCCCGGGACAACGAACTATGGCTACACCTTC
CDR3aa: CSVPGTTNYGYTF

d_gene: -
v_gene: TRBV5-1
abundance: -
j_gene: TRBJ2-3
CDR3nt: TGCGCCAGCTTCAGCGGATCCTCAGATACGCAGTATTTT
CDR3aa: CASFSGSSDTQYF

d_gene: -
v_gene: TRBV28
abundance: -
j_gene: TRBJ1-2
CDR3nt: TGTGCCAGCAGTTTCGTAAGGGGCCATGGCTACACCTTC
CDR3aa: CASSFVRGHGYTF

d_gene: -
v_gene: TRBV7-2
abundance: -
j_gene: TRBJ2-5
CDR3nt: TGTGCCAGCAGCTTCAATAGCGTGCAAGAGACCCAGTACTTC
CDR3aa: CASSFNSVQETQYF

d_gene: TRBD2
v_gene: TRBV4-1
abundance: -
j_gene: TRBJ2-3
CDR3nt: TGCGCCAGCAGCCGGGCTAGCGGCTCAGATACGCAGTATTTT
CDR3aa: CASSRASGSDTQYF

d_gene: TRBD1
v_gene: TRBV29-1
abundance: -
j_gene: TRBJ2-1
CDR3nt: TGCAGCGCCCGGGCAGGGGGCCATGAGCAGTTCTTC
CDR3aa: CSARAGGHEQFF

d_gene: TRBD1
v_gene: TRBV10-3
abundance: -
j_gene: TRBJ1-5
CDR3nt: TGTGCCATCAGCCCGGACAGGGTGGGTCAGCCCCAGCATTTT
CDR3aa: CAISPDRVGQPQHF

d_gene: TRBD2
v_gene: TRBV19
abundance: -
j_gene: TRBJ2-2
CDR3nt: TGTGCCAGTAAAACTAGCGGGAGAGACACCGGGGAGCTGTTTTTT
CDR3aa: CASKTSGRDTGELFF

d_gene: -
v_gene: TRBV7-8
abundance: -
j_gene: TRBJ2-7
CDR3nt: TGTGCCAGCAGCTCCAACCCCTCGGGGGACAGCCCCTATCCCTACGAGCAGTACTTC
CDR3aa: CASSSNPSGDSPYPYEQYF

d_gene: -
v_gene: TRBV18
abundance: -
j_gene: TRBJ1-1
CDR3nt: TGTGCCAGCTTCAGGGTGAACACTGAAGCTTTCTTT
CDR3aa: CASFRVNTEAFF

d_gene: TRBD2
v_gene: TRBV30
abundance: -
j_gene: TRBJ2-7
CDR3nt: TGTGCCTGGAGTAGGATGAGGACTAGCGGGAGGGTTACCTACGAGCAGTACTTC
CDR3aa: CAWSRMRTSGRVTYEQYF

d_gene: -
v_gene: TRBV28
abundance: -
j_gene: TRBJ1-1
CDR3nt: TGTGCCAGCAGTTTAGGAGGCAGCCTCCAGAACACTGAAGCTTTCTTT
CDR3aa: CASSLGGSLQNTEAFF

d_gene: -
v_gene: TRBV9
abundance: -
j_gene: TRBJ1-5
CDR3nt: TGTGCCAGCAGCGCAGGGGAGGGTCAGCCCCAGCATTTT
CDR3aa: CASSAGEGQPQHF

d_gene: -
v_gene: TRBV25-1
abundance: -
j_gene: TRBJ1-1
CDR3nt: TGTGCCAGCAGTGAATATATCGGAGGGGTGAACACTGAAGCTTTCTTT
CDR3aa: CASSEYIGGVNTEAFF

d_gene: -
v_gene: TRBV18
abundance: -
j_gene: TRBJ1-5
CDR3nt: TGTGCCAGCTCACCCGGGGGGGGCAGTGGCAATCAGCCCCAGCATTTT
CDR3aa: CASSPGGGSGNQPQHF

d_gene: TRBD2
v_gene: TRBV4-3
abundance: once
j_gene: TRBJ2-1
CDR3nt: TGCGCCAGCAGCCAAGAAATAAGACGGGAGGTCGACAATGAGCAGTTCTTC
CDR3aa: CASSQEIRREVDNEQFF

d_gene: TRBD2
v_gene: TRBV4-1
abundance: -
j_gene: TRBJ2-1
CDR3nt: TGCGCCAGCAGCTATCCTGACCGGGGGGTTAGGAATGAGCAGTTCTTC
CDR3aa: CASSYPDRGVRNEQFF

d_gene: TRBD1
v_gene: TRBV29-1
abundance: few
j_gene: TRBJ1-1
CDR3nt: TGCAGCGGCGGACAGGAGGAGACTGAAGCTTTCTTT
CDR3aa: CSGGQEETEAFF

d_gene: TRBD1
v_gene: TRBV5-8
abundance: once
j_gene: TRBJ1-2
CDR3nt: TGTGCCAGCAGCTTGGGGACAGGCTCTTTCTATGGCTACACCTTC
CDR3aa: CASSLGTGSFYGYTF

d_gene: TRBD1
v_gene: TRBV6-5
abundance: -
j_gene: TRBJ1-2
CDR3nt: TGTGCCAGCAGGGAGGGGGCAGGGGTCAGCTATGGCTACACCTTC
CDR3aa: CASREGAGVSYGYTF

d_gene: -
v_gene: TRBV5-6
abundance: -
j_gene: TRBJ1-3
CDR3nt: TGTGCCAGCAGCTGGGACACAAACTCTGGAAACACCATATATTTT
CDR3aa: CASSWDTNSGNTIYF

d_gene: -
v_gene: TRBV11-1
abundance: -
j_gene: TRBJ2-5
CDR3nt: TGTGCCAGCAGCTCTCAGGGCCAGACCCAGTACTTC
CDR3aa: CASSSQGQTQYF

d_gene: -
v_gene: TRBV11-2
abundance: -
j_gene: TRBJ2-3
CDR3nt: TGTGCCAGCAGCCCCTCAGGGTTTGCCGCAGATACGCAGTATTTT
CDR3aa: CASSPSGFAADTQYF

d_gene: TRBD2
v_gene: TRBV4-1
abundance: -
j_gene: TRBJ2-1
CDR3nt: TGCGCCAGCAGCCAAGATCGGCGGGAGGCAAGTGAGCAGTTCTTC
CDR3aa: CASSQDRREASEQFF

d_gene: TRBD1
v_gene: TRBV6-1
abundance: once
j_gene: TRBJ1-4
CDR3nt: TGTGCCAGCAGTGAAGCATTAATCGGGACAGGGGGTGAAAAACTGTTTTTT
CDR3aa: CASSEALIGTGGEKLFF

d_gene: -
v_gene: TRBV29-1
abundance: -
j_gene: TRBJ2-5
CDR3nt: TGCAGCGTTGAGGGCGGGACGGAGACCCAGTACTTC
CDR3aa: CSVEGGTETQYF

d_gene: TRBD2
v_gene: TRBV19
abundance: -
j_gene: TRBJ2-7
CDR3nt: TGTGCCAGTAGTGCGGTAGCGGGATACGAGCAGTACTTC
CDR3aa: CASSAVAGYEQYF

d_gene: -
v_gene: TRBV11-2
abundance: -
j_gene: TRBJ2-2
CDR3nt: TGTGCCAGCAGCTCAATCCGGGTCTCCACCGGGGAGCTGTTTTTT
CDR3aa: CASSSIRVSTGELFF

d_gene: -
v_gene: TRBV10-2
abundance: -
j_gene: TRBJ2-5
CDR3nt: TGCGCCAGCAGTGCTGGAGTAGAGACCCAGTACTTC
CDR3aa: CASSAGVETQYF

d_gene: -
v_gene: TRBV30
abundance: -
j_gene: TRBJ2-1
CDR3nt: TGTGCCTGGAGTGCCCCGCCCGGGTACAATGAGCAGTTCTTC
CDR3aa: CAWSAPPGYNEQFF

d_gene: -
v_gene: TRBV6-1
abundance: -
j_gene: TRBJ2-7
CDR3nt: TGTGCCAGCAGTGCCTCAGGCTACGAGCAGTACTTC
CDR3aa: CASSASGYEQYF

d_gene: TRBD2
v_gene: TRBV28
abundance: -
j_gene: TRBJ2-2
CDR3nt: TGTGCCAGCAAACTAGCGTCCGGGGAGCTGTTTTTT
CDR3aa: CASKLASGELFF

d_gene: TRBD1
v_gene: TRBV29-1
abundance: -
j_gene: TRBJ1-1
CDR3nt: TGCAGCGTCCCCCGTGGGACAGGGGCGAACACTGAAGCTTTCTTT
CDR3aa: CSVPRGTGANTEAFF

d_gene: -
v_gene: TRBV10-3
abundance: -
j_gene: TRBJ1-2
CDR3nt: TGTGCCATCAGTGGTGACATGGACTATGGCTACACCTTC
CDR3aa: CAISGDMDYGYTF

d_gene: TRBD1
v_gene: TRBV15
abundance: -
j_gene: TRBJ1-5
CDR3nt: TGTGCCACCAGCAGAGATCAGGGGGCCGGGGTATATAGCAATCAGCCCCAGCATTTT
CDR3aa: CATSRDQGAGVYSNQPQHF

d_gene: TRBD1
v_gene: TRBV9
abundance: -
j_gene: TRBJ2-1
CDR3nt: TGTGCCAGCAGCGCGTGGGACAGCTACAATGAGCAGTTCTTC
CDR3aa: CASSAWDSYNEQFF

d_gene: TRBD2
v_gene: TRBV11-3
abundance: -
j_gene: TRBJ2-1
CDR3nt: TGTGCCAGCAGCTCCCGGTCGGCGGGAGCATACAATGAGCAGTTCTTC
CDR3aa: CASSSRSAGAYNEQFF

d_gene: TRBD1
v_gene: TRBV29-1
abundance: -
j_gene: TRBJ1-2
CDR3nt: TGCAGCGTTGGGGACAGGACCTATGGCTACACCTTC
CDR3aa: CSVGDRTYGYTF

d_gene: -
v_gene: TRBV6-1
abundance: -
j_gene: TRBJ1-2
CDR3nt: TGTGCCAGCAGTGATATTGGGCCGTATGGCTACACCTTC
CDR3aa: CASSDIGPYGYTF

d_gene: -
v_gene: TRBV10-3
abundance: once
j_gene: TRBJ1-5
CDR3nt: TGTGCCATCAGTGACGGACTTTGGCCCCAGCATTTT
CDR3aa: CAISDGLWPQHF

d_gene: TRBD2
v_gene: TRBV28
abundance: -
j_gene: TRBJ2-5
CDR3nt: TGTGCCAGCAGTTTAGTAGGCGCCGGGACTAGCGGGAGAAAAGAGACCCAGTACTTC
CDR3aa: CASSLVGAGTSGRKETQYF

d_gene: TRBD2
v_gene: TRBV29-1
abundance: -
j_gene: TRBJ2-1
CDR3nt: TGCAGCGCCCGGCTAGCGGGACCGAATTTCTACAATGAGCAGTTCTTC
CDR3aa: CSARLAGPNFYNEQFF

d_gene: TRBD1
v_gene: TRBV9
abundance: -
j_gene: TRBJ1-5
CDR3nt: TGTGCCAGCTCCGGACAGGCGGGTCAGCCCCAGCATTTT
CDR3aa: CASSGQAGQPQHF

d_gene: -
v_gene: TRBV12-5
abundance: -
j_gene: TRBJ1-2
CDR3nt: TGTGCTAGTGGTTTCGGGAACTATGGCTACACCTTC
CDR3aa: CASGFGNYGYTF

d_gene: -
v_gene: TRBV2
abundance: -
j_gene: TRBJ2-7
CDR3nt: TGTGCCAGCAGTGGAGACAACTCCTACGAGCAGTACTTC
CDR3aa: CASSGDNSYEQYF

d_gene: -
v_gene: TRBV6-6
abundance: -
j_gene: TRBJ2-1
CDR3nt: TGTGCCAGCAGATTAAATGAGCAGTTCTTC
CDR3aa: CASRLNEQFF

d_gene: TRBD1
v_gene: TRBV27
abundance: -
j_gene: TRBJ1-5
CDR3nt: TGTGCCAGCAGTTTGACAGGGTTAATGAACAATCAGCCCCAGCATTTT
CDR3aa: CASSLTGLMNNQPQHF

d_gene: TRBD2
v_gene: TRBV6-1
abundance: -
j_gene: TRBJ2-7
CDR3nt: TGTGCCAGCAGTGACCCCCGGCTAGCGGGAGCCTCCTACGAGCAGTACTTC
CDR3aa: CASSDPRLAGASYEQYF